The 23 T cell receptor beta chains below come from one sample, sequenced in a study of shared clonotypes between healthy human individuals. The table came from immunoSEQ multiplex PCR; TCRdb's copy has only in-frame clones and leaves some out. The profile covers hundreds of thousands of clones, with around 78% appearing a single time and around 1.8% taken by the ten largest. The sequenced material came from memory CD4+ T cells sorted from blood. Regarding subset: CD45RA-negative fraction. Receptors were obtained from a woman between 25 and 40 years old in good health.

The V gene is TRBV5-1, the J gene TRBJ2-3; D may be TRBD1 (6 bases). CDR3 length: 15 amino acids. The V gene lost 4 bases and the J gene lost 1 base, with 13 bases spanning the gap. In germline, CDR1 is SGHRS, CDR2 YFSETQ. The CDR3 DNA follows: TGCGCCAGCAGCCCTTATCGACAGGGCACAGATACGCAGTATTTT. This encodes CASSPYRQGTDTQYF.

The chain uses TRBV5-4 and TRBJ1-1; D not certain. The CDR3 runs to 13 residues. Per the germline V gene, CDR1 is SGHNT and CDR2 is YYREEE (reference sequence). The germline V and J ends were trimmed by 3 bases and 5 bases, with 11 bases remaining between them. The CDR3 loop reads CASSSTYETEAFF. CDR3 sequence (DNA): TGTGCCAGCAGCTCCACTTATGAGACTGAAGCTTTCTTT.

This clone appeared a few times. The J gene is TRBJ1-1, the V gene TRBV5-4; D may be TRBD1 (6 bases). Trimming pared 3 bases from V and 1 base from J, leaving 22 bases between. The CDR3 contains 18 residues. Germline loops: CDR1 SGHNT, CDR2 YYREEE (reference sequence). The CDR3 sequence is CASSWGGHSYYRNTEAFF. In DNA, the CDR3 is TGTGCCAGCAGCTGGGGGGGGCATTCTTACTATAGGAACACTGAAGCTTTCTTT. Looking up the rest from reference TRBV5-4 and TRBJ1-1 gives the full variable domain: ETGVTQSPTHLIKTRGQQVTLRCSSQSGHNTVSWYQQALGQGPQFIFQYYREEENGRGNFPPRFSGLQFPNYSSELNVNALELDDSALYLCASSWGGHSYYRNTEAFFGQGTRLTVV.

V is TRBV6-5 and J is TRBJ1-5, with no clear D. The CDR3 contains 11 residues. Germline V gives CDR1 MNHEY, CDR2 SVGAGI. V shed 5 bases and J shed 15 bases, with 14 bases lying between them. CDR3: CASSETPFSHF. CDR3 bases: TGTGCCAGCAGTGAAACTCCCTTTTCGCATTTT.

There are many counts of this clone. A junction boundary mismatches the germline segment, possibly from a read error. The chain uses TRBV10-3 and TRBJ1-3; tentatively, D is TRBD1 (5 bases). Germline-derived CDR1 and CDR2 are ENHRY and SYGVKD. This CDR3 region has 16 residues. DNA for the CDR3: TGTGCCATCAGTGACACCGGGAGGACAATAGGAAGCACCATATATTTT. As protein: CAISDTGRTIGSTIYF.

This chain links TRBV19 with TRBJ2-5; possible D gene TRBD2, 5 bases. In germline, CDR1 is LNHDA, CDR2 SQIVND (reference sequence). The CDR3 is made up of 13 amino acids. The V end lost 6 bases, the J end lost 2 bases, and 10 bases lay between the germline ends. The CDR3 DNA sequence: TGTGCCAGTAGGCCGACGGGGCAAGAGACCCAGTACTTC. Protein product: CASRPTGQETQYF.

The chain joins TRBV7-2 to TRBJ2-5; 8 bases agree with TRBD2. The V and J ends lost 5 bases and 5 bases, in that order; junction bases with no gene match: 4. The CDR3 runs to 13 residues. Per germline, CDR1 SGHTA and CDR2 FQGNSA. The CDR3 region is CASSRSGTETQYF. CDR3 DNA: TGTGCCAGCAGCCGTAGCGGGACGGAGACCCAGTACTTC. The whole variable domain, remainder taken from reference TRBV7-2 and TRBJ2-5, is GAGVSQSPSNKVTEKGKDVELRCDPISGHTALYWYRQSLGQGLEFLIYFQGNSAPDKSGLPSDRFSAERTGGSVSTLTIQRTQQEDSAVYLCASSRSGTETQYFGPGTRLLVL.

This clone was observed a few times. For the CDR3, the DNA is TGTGCCAGCAAGGTCCTAGCGGGAGAGTCGGATACGCAGTATTTT. It is translated as CASKVLAGESDTQYF. This chain links TRBV2 with TRBJ2-3, with TRBD2 matching over 10 bases. Unmatched junction bases numbered 10, after V lost 7 bases and J lost 6 bases. The CDR3 totals 15 residues. CDR1 and CDR2 (germline): SNHLY, FYNNEI.

The genes are TRBV5-1 and TRBJ2-7, with TRBD2 matching over 15 bases. CDR3 length: 16 amino acids. CDR1 and CDR2 from the germline V gene are SGHRS and YFSETQ. Germline trimming cut 4 bases from V and 2 bases from J; bases unmatched to any gene: 4. In nucleotides, the CDR3 is TGCGCCAGCAGCGGGGGACTAGCGGGAGGAACCTACGAGCAGTACTTC. It is translated as CASSGGLAGGTYEQYF.

The chain uses TRBV6-1 and TRBJ2-3, with D unclear. Germline lookup yields CDR1 MNHNS and CDR2 SASEGT. Deletions cut 0 bases from V and 6 bases from J, with 7 bases between. The CDR3 has 13 residues. The CDR3 DNA is TGTGCCAGCAGTGAAGCAGGGATGGATACGCAGTATTTT. It specifies CASSEAGMDTQYF.

In this sample, this clone turned up a few times. This chain joins TRBV18 and TRBJ2-3; D may be TRBD2 (5 bases). The V and J ends lost 2 bases and 7 bases respectively, with 16 bases between them. The CDR3 is 15 residues long. The germline V gene has CDR1 KGHSH and CDR2 LQKENI. CDR3 sequence: CASSPRFGSENTQYF. The CDR3 DNA reads as TGTGCCAGCTCACCAAGATTTGGGAGCGAGAATACGCAGTATTTT.

This clone occurred once. The CDR3 reads CAWSAGTSGRSSYEQYF. In DNA, the CDR3 is TGTGCCTGGAGTGCCGGGACTAGCGGGAGGAGCTCCTACGAGCAGTACTTC. V usage is TRBV30 and J usage is TRBJ2-7, with 15 bases aligning to TRBD2. The length of the CDR3 is 17 residues. Germline-derived CDR1 and CDR2 are GTSNPN and SVGIG (reference sequence). The junction had 4 bases not matched to a gene; V was cut back by 1 base and J by 0 bases.

The V gene is TRBV7-6, the J gene TRBJ2-7, with D possibly TRBD1 on 6 matching bases. V gave up 4 bases and J gave up 4 bases, with 14 bases separating them. The V gene's germline CDR1 is SGHVS and CDR2 FNYEAQ. The CDR3 loop spans 14 amino acids. The DNA of the CDR3 is TGTGCCAGCAGCTACGGGACAAGTAATTACGAGCAGTACTTC. Its translation is CASSYGTSNYEQYF.

This clone was recorded a few times. The chain carries TRBV5-4 and TRBJ2-1; 8 nucleotides align to TRBD2. The CDR3 extends over 15 amino acids. J lost 5 bases, V lost 6 bases, and 10 bases had no gene match. CDR1 SGHNT and CDR2 YYREEE come from the germline V gene (reference sequence). The CDR3 nucleotides are TGTGCCAGCAACTCGAGCGGGAGAGTCCACAATGAGCAGTTCTTC. This codes for CASNSSGRVHNEQFF.

The rearrangement uses TRBV19 and TRBJ1-5; D is perhaps TRBD1 (5 bases). The CDR3 is 15 residues long. V shed 9 bases and J shed 7 bases, with 22 bases lying between them. Germline assignment: CDR1 LNHDA and CDR2 SQIVND (reference sequence). The CDR3 loop reads CASLRSGGARQPQHF. The CDR3 region has the DNA TGTGCCAGCCTACGATCTGGGGGAGCGAGGCAGCCCCAGCATTTT. The whole variable domain, filled in from reference TRBV19 and TRBJ1-5, reads DGGITQSPKYLFRKEGQNVTLSCEQNLNHDAMYWYRQDPGQGLRLIYYSQIVNDFQKGDIAEGYSVSREKKESFPLTVTSAQKNPTAFYLCASLRSGGARQPQHFGDGTRLSIL.

In its sample, this clone was seen a few times. The V call is TRBV15, the J call TRBJ2-5; D is perhaps TRBD2 (5 bases). CDR3 length: 13 amino acids. The V gene's germline CDR1 is LNHNV and CDR2 YYDKDF (reference sequence). The V end lost 3 bases, the J end lost 4 bases, and 9 bases lay between the germline ends. CDR3: CATSSSARETQYF. CDR3 coding DNA: TGTGCCACCAGCAGTAGCGCCAGAGAGACCCAGTACTTC.

Only one count was recorded for this clone. The chain uses TRBV28 and TRBJ1-2; the D gene is possibly TRBD1 (6 bases). The CDR3 is 12 residues long. The V gene lost 4 bases and the J gene lost 7 bases, with 10 bases spanning the gap. Germline lookup yields CDR1 MDHEN and CDR2 SYDVKM. The CDR3 DNA reads as TGTGCCAGCAGTTACCTCAGGGGTGGCTACACCTTC. Translating it yields CASSYLRGGYTF.

The J gene is TRBJ2-3, the V gene TRBV11-3, with 11 bases lining up with TRBD2. CDR1 is SGHNT, CDR2 YENEEA, per germline. The CDR3 is made up of 16 amino acids. Germline trimming cut 5 bases from V and 0 bases from J; bases unmatched to any gene: 4. The DNA for the CDR3 is TGTGCCAGCAGCACCGGACTAGCGGGTAGCACAGATACGCAGTATTTT. This translates into CASSTGLAGSTDTQYF. The full variable domain, its missing parts supplied by reference TRBV11-3 and TRBJ2-3, is EAGVVQSPRYKIIEKKQPVAFWCNPISGHNTLYWYLQNLGQGPELLIRYENEEAVDDSQLPKDRFSAERLKGVDSTLKIQPAELGDSAVYLCASSTGLAGSTDTQYFGPGTRLTVL.

The J gene is TRBJ2-1, the V gene TRBV27; 13 bases match TRBD2. The CDR3 runs 16 residues. The germline gives CDR1 MNHEY, CDR2 SMNVEV (reference sequence). The V and J ends lost 5 bases and 7 bases, in that order; junction bases with no gene match: 8. The chain's CDR3 is CASSELAGGPGNEQFF. As DNA, the CDR3 is TGTGCCAGCAGTGAACTAGCGGGAGGGCCGGGGAATGAGCAGTTCTTC.

This chain connects TRBV28 to TRBJ1-2, with 9 bases matching TRBD1. Germline V gene data show CDR1 as MDHEN and CDR2 as SYDVKM. The CDR3 consists of 16 residues. J gave up 2 bases and V 2 bases, and 6 bases lay outside the gene matches. In DNA form, the CDR3 reads TGTGCCAGCAGTTTAAAAGGGACAGGGCAAAACTATGGCTACACCTTC. Its translation is CASSLKGTGQNYGYTF.

The rearrangement links TRBV7-3 to TRBJ2-1; 8 bases align to TRBD2. This CDR3 is 14 amino acids long. Germline V gene lookup returns CDR1 SGHTA and CDR2 FQGTGA. V was clipped by 2 bases and J by 6 bases; unmatched bases: 3. This CDR3 is CASSLAGGSNEQFF. CDR3 coding DNA: TGTGCCAGCAGCTTAGCGGGAGGAAGCAATGAGCAGTTCTTC.

V and J are TRBV7-2 and TRBJ2-1; 8 bases match TRBD2. The CDR3 sequence is 16 residues long. Trimming at V came to 5 bases and at J to 3 bases, leaving 9 bases not matched to a gene. The germline V gene has CDR1 SGHTA and CDR2 FQGNSA. The CDR3 spells CASSRNVLADYNEQFF. The CDR3 DNA reads TGTGCCAGCAGCCGAAATGTACTAGCGGACTACAATGAGCAGTTCTTC.

The CDR3 here is CASSLALRVPSYEQYF. The CDR3 DNA is TGTGCCAGCAGCTTAGCGTTAAGAGTCCCGTCCTACGAGCAGTACTTC. The chain recombines TRBV7-2 with TRBJ2-7; D is unresolved. V lost 0 bases and J 1 base, leaving 13 bases between the germline ends. This CDR3 is built from 16 residues. The V gene's germline CDR1 is SGHTA and CDR2 FQGNSA.